A selection of T cell receptor beta chains follows, all from one sample in a study of blood T cell repertoires in COVID-19. The method was immunoSEQ multiplex PCR; TCRdb's version includes in-frame clones alone and lacks a portion of them. The table lists some 78,000 clones, about 90% of them singletons. The sequenced material came from peripheral blood. Source of these receptors: a woman aged 50 to 65 in a cohort sampled during active COVID-19. The CDR3 runs from the conserved cysteine through the conserved F or W. D genes are given only for firm matches. Rows may omit the clone size; those that give it use once, few, many or a size class.

>TRBD1|TRBJ2-7|TRBV6-5|.
CASRPGTGGIGEQYF
TGTGCCAGCAGACCCGGGACAGGGGGCATCGGCGAGCAGTACTTC
>.|TRBJ1-4|TRBV29-1|.
CSVGTGGNEKLFF
TGCAGCGTCGGGACTGGGGGGAATGAAAAACTGTTTTTT
>.|TRBJ2-5|TRBV19|.
CASSIDPQQETQYF
TGTGCCAGTAGTATAGATCCCCAACAGGAGACCCAGTACTTC
>TRBD2|TRBJ2-3|TRBV5-1|.
CASSPRRPGGTDTQYF
TGCGCCAGCAGCCCTCGTCGCCCGGGGGGGACAGATACGCAGTATTTT
>.|TRBJ1-1|TRBV2|.
CASRVTGANTEAFF
TGTGCCAGCAGGGTGACAGGCGCGAACACTGAAGCTTTCTTT
>TRBD1|TRBJ1-2|TRBV13|.
CASSLGLGTGPETYGYTF
TGTGCCAGCAGCTTAGGCCTAGGGACAGGGCCTGAAACCTATGGCTACACCTTC
>.|TRBJ2-2|TRBV3-1/TRBV3-2|.
CASSQGRGTGELFF
TGTGCCAGCAGTCAGGGTAGGGGGACCGGGGAGCTGTTTTTT
>TRBD1|TRBJ1-1|TRBV10-3|.
CAINPGQGTQNTEAFF
TGTGCCATCAATCCGGGACAGGGAACTCAGAACACTGAAGCTTTCTTT
>.|TRBJ1-5|TRBV19|.
CASSIMGLNQPQHF
TGTGCCAGTAGTATAATGGGACTCAATCAGCCCCAGCATTTT
>.|TRBJ1-1|TRBV28|.
CASRTVSNTEAFF
TGTGCCAGCCGGACAGTTTCGAACACTGAAGCTTTCTTT
>TRBD2|TRBJ2-3|TRBV28|.
CASSLGLADTDTQYF
TGTGCCAGCAGCCTGGGACTAGCGGACACAGATACGCAGTATTTT
>TRBD2|TRBJ2-1|TRBV2|.
CASSVERLAGHNEQFF
TGTGCCAGCAGTGTCGAGAGACTAGCGGGTCACAATGAGCAGTTCTTC
>TRBD1|TRBJ2-7|TRBV7-3|.
CASSPRQGSYEQYF
TGTGCCAGCAGCCCCAGACAGGGTTCCTACGAGCAGTACTTC
>.|TRBJ1-5|TRBV18|few
CASFGGDNQPQHF
TGTGCCAGCTTCGGGGGGGACAATCAGCCCCAGCATTTT
>TRBD2|TRBJ2-3|TRBV3-1/TRBV3-2|few
CASSLGATSGPDTQYF
TGTGCCAGCAGCCTGGGCGCGACTAGCGGGCCAGATACGCAGTATTTT
>.|TRBJ2-7|TRBV6-5|once
CASGTPAGYEQYF
TGTGCCAGCGGGACTCCCGCTGGGTACGAGCAGTACTTC
>.|TRBJ1-5|TRBV27|once
CASTPPRGSGSNQPQHF
TGTGCCAGCACTCCCCCTAGGGGGTCGGGGAGCAATCAGCCCCAGCATTTT
>.|TRBJ1-3|TRBV5-1|.
CASSLQGGNTIYF
TGCGCCAGCAGCTTACAGGGAGGAAACACCATATATTTT
>.|TRBJ2-5|TRBV7-6|.
CASSFGQQETQYF
TGTGCCAGCAGCTTCGGACAGCAAGAGACCCAGTACTTC
>TRBD1|TRBJ1-6|TRBV7-2|.
CASSFTGDYNSPLHF
TGTGCCAGCAGCTTTACAGGGGACTATAATTCACCCCTCCACTTT
>TRBD1|TRBJ1-5|TRBV27|.
CASSSGTVNQPQHF
TGTGCCAGCAGTTCCGGGACAGTTAATCAGCCCCAGCATTTT
>TRBD2|TRBJ2-2|TRBV19|.
CASEGLANTGELFF
TGTGCCAGTGAGGGACTAGCGAACACCGGGGAGCTGTTTTTT
>.|TRBJ2-7|TRBV7-2|few
CASSSRDTYEQYF
TGTGCCAGCAGCTCCCGGGACACCTACGAGCAGTACTTC
>.|TRBJ2-3|TRBV11-2|few
CASSLLASLTDTQYF
TGTGCCAGCAGCTTGCTAGCAAGTCTCACAGATACGCAGTATTTT
>.|TRBJ2-7|TRBV7-3|.
CASSRDTVSYEQYF
TGTGCCAGTTCTCGGGACACTGTCTCCTACGAGCAGTACTTC
>.|TRBJ1-5|TRBV28|once
CASSLYGTQGNQPQHF
TGTGCCAGCAGTTTATACGGGACCCAGGGGAATCAGCCCCAGCATTTT
>.|TRBJ2-1|TRBV7-3|.
CASSLGGNHEQFF
TGTGCCAGCAGCTTAGGAGGGAACCATGAGCAGTTCTTC
>.|TRBJ1-1|TRBV7-2|once
CASITSLSGVNTEAFF
TGTGCCAGCATCACCTCCCTATCGGGGGTGAACACTGAAGCTTTCTTT
>TRBD2|TRBJ2-3|TRBV19|.
CASGRSDTQYF
TGTGCCAGCGGGAGGTCAGATACGCAGTATTTT
>.|TRBJ1-5|TRBV5-6|.
CASSTSGAWQPQHF
TGTGCCAGCAGTACCTCAGGGGCGTGGCAGCCCCAGCATTTT
>.|TRBJ1-5|TRBV30|.
CAWSVGLRPQHF
TGTGCCTGGAGTGTGGGGCTGCGGCCCCAGCATTTT
>TRBD1|TRBJ2-2|TRBV20-1|.
CSASVGQTAGELFF
TGCAGTGCTAGTGTGGGACAGACCGCCGGGGAGCTGTTTTTT
>.|TRBJ1-3|TRBV5-1|.
CASSLGGGAGTGNTIYF
TGCGCCAGCAGCTTGGGCGGTGGTGCCGGTACTGGAAACACCATATATTTT
>TRBD1|TRBJ2-7|TRBV6-5|once
CASSYGTGPREQYF
TGTGCCAGCAGTTATGGGACAGGTCCTAGGGAGCAGTACTTC
>.|TRBJ1-1|TRBV19|once
CASRVRTEAFF
TGTGCCAGTAGGGTGAGGACTGAAGCTTTCTTT
>.|TRBJ1-3|TRBV28|.
CASSLGGDSFSGNTIYF
TGTGCCAGCAGTTTAGGGGGGGACTCCTTCTCTGGAAACACCATATATTTT
>.|TRBJ2-2|TRBV5-1|.
CASSAGGELFF
TGCGCCAGCAGTGCGGGCGGGGAGCTGTTTTTT
>TRBD1|TRBJ1-4|TRBV18|.
CASSPSGQAYPARNEKLFF
TGTGCCAGCTCACCAAGTGGACAGGCCTACCCTGCGAGGAATGAAAAACTGTTTTTT
>TRBD1|TRBJ2-7|TRBV6-6|.
CASSTRQGRSYEQYF
TGTGCCAGCAGTACGAGACAGGGGAGGTCCTACGAGCAGTACTTC
>.|TRBJ2-1|TRBV5-3|.
CARSYAGWEQFF
TGTGCCAGAAGCTATGCAGGATGGGAGCAGTTCTTC
>.|TRBJ1-5|TRBV28|.
CASSSQRHLDVAQHF
TGTGCCAGCAGTTCCCAACGACACCTCGATGTTGCCCAGCATTTT
>TRBD2|TRBJ2-7|TRBV6-5|.
CASSSQKSGRLYEQYF
TGTGCCAGCAGTTCACAAAAGAGCGGGAGGCTCTACGAGCAGTACTTC
>.|TRBJ1-1|TRBV19|once
CASSISRSEAFF
TGTGCCAGTAGTATAAGTCGCAGTGAAGCTTTCTTT
>.|TRBJ2-5|TRBV7-9|.
CASSLDGGVFKTQYF
TGTGCCAGCAGCTTAGACGGGGGTGTTTTTAAGACCCAGTACTTC
>.|TRBJ2-7|TRBV15|few
CATSFRRDSYEQYF
TGTGCCACCAGCTTCAGGAGGGACTCCTACGAGCAGTACTTC
>.|TRBJ2-5|TRBV19|.
CASSIVKGTLYGTQYF
TGTGCCAGTAGTATAGTAAAGGGGACTCTCTACGGGACCCAGTACTTC
>.|TRBJ1-2|TRBV28|.
CASSLDGTIWGGYTF
TGTGCCAGCAGTTTAGACGGGACAATCTGGGGTGGCTACACCTTC
>TRBD2|TRBJ2-5|TRBV5-8|.
CASSGRVLAGEETQYF
TGTGCCAGCAGCGGGAGGGTACTAGCGGGAGAAGAGACCCAGTACTTC
>TRBD1|TRBJ1-3|TRBV25-1|.
CASTPGQGGNTIYF
TGTGCCAGCACTCCGGGACAGGGAGGAAACACCATATATTTT
>TRBD2|TRBJ2-2|TRBV18|.
CASSPETSGNTGELFF
TGTGCCAGCTCACCGGAGACTAGCGGGAACACCGGGGAGCTGTTTTTT
>.|TRBJ1-5|TRBV3-1/TRBV3-2|.
CASSQDLNQPQHF
TGTGCCAGCAGCCAAGACCTGAATCAGCCCCAGCATTTT
>.|TRBJ1-1|TRBV6-5|once
CASHMGSLNTEAFF
TGTGCCAGCCATATGGGCAGTTTGAACACTGAAGCTTTCTTT
>.|TRBJ2-3|TRBV7-9|.
CASSLLLAGTDTQYF
TGTGCCAGCAGCCTCCTACTAGCAGGCACAGATACGCAGTATTTT
>.|TRBJ2-1|TRBV5-4|.
CASSLGRGEQFF
TGTGCCAGCAGCTTGGGTAGGGGCGAGCAGTTCTTC
>TRBD2|TRBJ2-7|TRBV5-1|once
CASRVAGGRYEQYF
TGCGCCAGCAGGGTAGCGGGAGGTCGCTACGAGCAGTACTTC
>TRBD2|TRBJ2-3|TRBV9|.
CASSRLAGGETDTQYF
TGTGCCAGCAGCCGTCTAGCGGGAGGTGAGACAGATACGCAGTATTTT
>TRBD1|TRBJ2-5|TRBV5-1|.
CASSSTGDQETQYF
TGCGCCAGCAGCTCGACAGGGGACCAAGAGACCCAGTACTTC
>.|TRBJ2-1|TRBV4-1|.
CASRGSGLGPVGQFF
TGCGCCAGCAGGGGATCGGGACTGGGCCCGGTGGGGCAGTTCTTC
>.|TRBJ1-2|TRBV27|.
CASSLSWLAGDYGYTF
TGTGCCAGCAGTTTATCGTGGTTAGCGGGGGACTATGGCTACACCTTC